The 22 T cell receptor beta chains below were found in one sample sequenced in a study of shared clonotypes between healthy human individuals. Assay used: immunoSEQ multiplex PCR; TCRdb lists only in-frame clones, some missing. This sample carries fewer than 3 million clones, roughly 90% of them seen once, and the ten largest clones take approximately 0.4%. Sequenced material: naive CD4+ T cells from PBMCs. Subset in this sample: CD45RA+ positively selected. The origin of the receptors is a man aged 18 to 35 in good health. Some clones in this sample may be carry-over from other donors' samples.

A word on this clone: Without the conserved terminal phenylalanine or tryptophan, this CDR3 likely stems from a read error. The DNA is omitted, as the CDR3 cannot be located on it reliably, and the CDR3 follows TCRdb's listing. V and J are TRBV6-6 and TRBJ1-2; the table assigns TRBD1, which was not confirmed against the DNA. The germline V gene encodes CDR1 MNHNY and CDR2 SVGAGI (reference sequence). The CDR3 is 8 residues long, ends included. The CDR3 is CASPPGQT.

The chain uses TRBV28 and TRBJ1-4; D is perhaps TRBD1 (5 bases). The CDR3 runs to 15 residues. V lost 1 base, J lost 8 bases, and 14 bases lay in between. Germline V gene data show CDR1 as MDHEN and CDR2 as SYDVKM. Written as DNA, the CDR3 is TGTGCCAGCAGTTTATTTTGGGGCCGGGGAGAAAAACTGTTTTTT. Its protein product is CASSLFWGRGEKLFF.

The chain couples TRBV29-1 to TRBJ1-2; TRBD1 matches 11 bases. The CDR3 contains 15 residues. Germline lookup yields CDR1 SQVTM and CDR2 ANQGSEA. Trimming at V came to 8 bases and at J to 6 bases, leaving 14 bases not matched to a gene. This CDR3 reads CSLRTGGGGGDGYTF. CDR3 nucleotides: TGCAGCCTTCGGACAGGGGGCGGTGGCGGGGATGGCTACACCTTC.

The chain links TRBV27 to TRBJ1-1; the D is unclear. The CDR3 loop spans 13 amino acids. Trimming cost V 4 bases and J 6 bases, with 12 bases left between them. Germline CDR1 and CDR2: MNHEY and SMNVEV (reference sequence). The CDR3 reads CASSSRSFSEAFF. CDR3 DNA: TGTGCCAGCAGTTCCAGGTCTTTTTCTGAAGCTTTCTTT.

Comment on this clone: A much bigger clone sits one base away, suggesting this may be a read error. The chain combines TRBV9 with TRBJ2-5; D gene uncertain. The CDR3 runs to 11 residues. Looked up from germline, CDR1 is SGDLS and CDR2 is YYNGEE. Trimming pared 4 bases from V and 2 bases from J, leaving 3 bases between. CDR3 sequence: CASSFQETQYF. The CDR3, as DNA: TGTGCCAGCAGCTTTCAAGAGACCCAGTACTTC.

This clone appeared once. This chain uses TRBV27 with TRBJ1-4, with 12 bases fitting TRBD1. Germline CDR1 MNHEY, CDR2 SMNVEV (reference sequence). V was pared by 6 bases and J by 8 bases, with 4 bases of the junction left unmatched. The CDR3 runs 14 residues. The CDR3 DNA reads as TGTGCCAGCAGGGGGACAGGGGGCGCGGAAAAACTGTTTTTT. Protein: CASRGTGGAEKLFF.

The rearrangement links TRBV5-6 to TRBJ1-2, with TRBD1 as a possible D gene (6 bases). The germline CDR1 and CDR2 sequences are SGHDT and YYEEEE. This CDR3 contains 15 residues. V lost 2 bases, J lost 5 bases, and 16 bases lay in between. The CDR3 sequence: CASSFWAGAGYGYTF. CDR3 in DNA: TGTGCCAGCAGCTTCTGGGCGGGGGCCGGGTATGGCTACACCTTC.

The rearrangement links TRBV4-1 to TRBJ2-2; weak D call: TRBD1 (5 bases). The CDR3 is 17 amino acids. CDR1 is MGHRA, CDR2 YSYEKL, per germline. Trimming cost V 1 base and J 1 base, with 13 bases left between them. In nucleotides, the CDR3 is TGCGCCAGCAGCCAAGTGTTTCTGGACAAGAACACCGGGGAGCTGTTTTTT. Its translation: CASSQVFLDKNTGELFF.

The chain recombines TRBV5-1 with TRBJ2-3, with D perhaps matching TRBD1 or TRBD2 (6 bases each). Germline V lookup: CDR1 SGHRS, CDR2 YFSETQ. The V and J ends lost 3 bases and 3 bases respectively, with 23 bases between them. The CDR3 extends over 18 amino acids. The CDR3: CASSSPLGGTSRTDTQYF. The DNA of the CDR3 is TGCGCCAGCAGCTCCCCCCTCGGCGGGACAAGCAGAACAGATACGCAGTATTTT.

The genes are TRBV7-2 and TRBJ2-5, with D hard to call. Germline V gives CDR1 SGHTA, CDR2 FQGNSA. The CDR3 sequence is 14 residues long. Trimming removed 2 bases at V and 1 base at J, with 8 bases between. The CDR3 DNA reads as TGTGCCAGCAGCTTATGGGCAGCCCAAGAGACCCAGTACTTC. Protein product: CASSLWAAQETQYF. Full variable domain (missing parts from reference TRBV7-2 and TRBJ2-5): GAGVSQSPSNKVTEKGKDVELRCDPISGHTALYWYRQSLGQGLEFLIYFQGNSAPDKSGLPSDRFSAERTGGSVSTLTIQRTQQEDSAVYLCASSLWAAQETQYFGPGTRLLVL.

The V call is TRBV7-9, the J call TRBJ2-1; unclear D gene. V gave up 4 bases and J gave up 0 bases, with 13 bases separating them. Germline loops: CDR1 SEHNR, CDR2 FQNEAQ (reference sequence). The CDR3 covers 16 residues. The CDR3: CASSSALGGSYNEQFF. Written as DNA, the CDR3 is TGTGCCAGCAGCTCCGCCCTGGGCGGCTCCTACAATGAGCAGTTCTTC.

Concerning this clone: Other DNA sequences in the same sample also yield this CDR3. The chain joins TRBV2 to TRBJ1-1; D might be TRBD1 (5 bases). The germline gives CDR1 SNHLY, CDR2 FYNNEI. Trimming stripped 3 bases from V and 1 base from J, with 9 bases between. The CDR3 loop spans 14 amino acids. CDR3 nucleotide sequence: TGTGCCAGCAGTGAGCAGGGCCGGAACACTGAAGCTTTCTTT. As protein: CASSEQGRNTEAFF.

The chain recombines TRBV7-2 with TRBJ1-2; TRBD1 is a possible D gene (5 bases). The CDR3 totals 15 residues. CDR1 is SGHTA, CDR2 FQGNSA, per germline. V dropped 5 bases and J dropped 4 bases, with 17 bases sitting between them. CDR3 sequence: CASSKPPGSGYGYTF. In DNA form, the CDR3 reads TGTGCCAGCAGCAAACCCCCAGGGTCGGGCTATGGCTACACCTTC. Together with reference TRBV7-2 and TRBJ1-2, the CDR3 gives the full variable domain: GAGVSQSPSNKVTEKGKDVELRCDPISGHTALYWYRQSLGQGLEFLIYFQGNSAPDKSGLPSDRFSAERTGGSVSTLTIQRTQQEDSAVYLCASSKPPGSGYGYTFGSGTRLTVV.

This clone showed up just once. V gene TRBV27 combines with J gene TRBJ1-3; D is unresolved. Looked up from germline, CDR1 is MNHEY and CDR2 is SMNVEV (reference sequence). Trimming stripped 4 bases from V and 0 bases from J, with 7 bases between. The CDR3 is made up of 14 amino acids. In nucleotides, the CDR3 is TGTGCCAGCAGTTCCCGGCCCTCTGGAAACACCATATATTTT. Its protein is CASSSRPSGNTIYF.

J is TRBJ2-7 and V is TRBV28; 7 bases match TRBD1. Trimming removed 0 bases from V and 0 bases from J; junction bases left unmatched: 5. Germline-derived CDR1 and CDR2 are MDHEN and SYDVKM. CDR3 length equals 16 residues. CDR3 in amino acids: CASSLWPGQLSYEQYF. In DNA, the CDR3 is TGTGCCAGCAGTTTATGGCCGGGACAGCTCTCCTACGAGCAGTACTTC.

Concerning this clone: Sequence at one end of the junction differs from germline and may be a read error. The CDR3 region is CASSRSQESQYF. The CDR3 DNA reads as TGTGCCAGCAGTCGATCCCAAGAGTCCCAGTACTTC. This chain links TRBV6-1 with TRBJ2-5, with unresolved D. The CDR3 consists of 12 residues. The germline CDR1 and CDR2 sequences are MNHNS and SASEGT.

This clone was counted a few times. This CDR3 is also generated by other DNA sequences in the sample. The chain has TRBV28 and TRBJ1-5; no clear D gene. V was clipped by 4 bases and J by 4 bases, with 5 bases between them. Germline V CDR1 and CDR2: MDHEN, SYDVKM. The CDR3 sequence is 12 residues long. The DNA of the CDR3 is TGTGCCAGCAGTTCCTTAAATCAGCCCCAGCATTTT. Translated, it gives CASSSLNQPQHF.

V gene TRBV15 combines with J gene TRBJ2-1; possible D gene TRBD1, 6 bases. Germline CDR1 reads LNHNV; CDR2 reads YYDKDF (reference sequence). The germline V and J ends were trimmed by 4 bases and 8 bases, with 12 bases remaining between them. The CDR3 length is 13 residues. The CDR3 DNA is TGTGCCACCAGCACTCTGGGGGCTGATGAGCAGTTCTTC. Translated, it gives CATSTLGADEQFF.

On this clone: Different DNA sequences within this sample yield the same CDR3. The rearrangement uses TRBV19 and TRBJ2-7, with TRBD1 matching over 11 bases. Germline V gene sequence: CDR1 LNHDA, CDR2 SQIVND (reference sequence). CDR3 size: 14 residues. Losses at the gene ends were 6 bases for V and 4 bases for J; bases not matched to a gene: 5. CDR3 coding DNA: TGTGCCAGTAGCCGGGACAGGGGGTTTTACGAGCAGTACTTC. It yields the protein CASSRDRGFYEQYF.

The V and J genes are TRBV10-3 and TRBJ2-1; 11 nucleotides match TRBD2. CDR3 length: 16 residues. Germline loops: CDR1 ENHRY, CDR2 SYGVKD. V dropped 10 bases and J dropped 0; count of bases not matched to a gene: 8. Here the CDR3 DNA reads TGTGCCAGCGGGACTAGCGGACCGAGCTCCTACAATGAGCAGTTCTTC. Amino acid sequence: CASGTSGPSSYNEQFF.

As to this clone: The sample contains more than one DNA sequence encoding this CDR3. V usage is TRBV5-1 and J usage is TRBJ2-3; D unclear. The V gene's germline CDR1 is SGHRS and CDR2 YFSETQ. This CDR3 has 13 amino acids. V dropped 3 bases and J dropped 1 base, with 6 bases sitting between them. CDR3 DNA: TGCGCCAGCAGCTCCTTAGGCACAGATACGCAGTATTTT. Encoded protein: CASSSLGTDTQYF.

J is TRBJ1-1 and V is TRBV28; 8 positions match TRBD1. From germline, CDR1 is MDHEN and CDR2 SYDVKM. V lost 2 bases to trimming and J lost 3 bases; unmatched junction nucleotides: 11. The CDR3 totals 17 residues. DNA of the CDR3: TGTGCCAGCAGTTTAGCGGCAGGGGGCTGGAGGGACACTGAAGCTTTCTTT. Translation gives CASSLAAGGWRDTEAFF.